This TCR beta chain was identified in a study of T cells expressing NK-cell markers. Background on the study: The authors sequenced eight donors, of whom seven were HCMV-seropositive and one was seronegative.

TCRdb processed the 5' RACE reads again and assigns one entry to each CDR3 protein, with no DNA. The repertoire shows hundreds of thousands of distinct CDR3 sequences; the top ten hold roughly 3.4%. The CDR3 consists of 12 residues. CDR1 SGHTA and CDR2 FQGTGA come from the germline V gene. The sequenced material came from blood T cells: a sorted CD56 or NKG2C T cell subset, CD4+ or CD8+ T cells, or bulk PBMC T cells (not recorded which). The chain links TRBV7-3 to TRBJ2-1; the TRBD2 assignment by TCRdb is unverifiable without DNA. The receptor was derived from a man aged 18 to 29 in good health. CDR3 loop: CASGAVRNEQFF.